The rows below give T cell receptor beta chains drawn from one sample of a study of blood T cell repertoires in COVID-19. Here immunoSEQ multiplex PCR was the method, and the copy in TCRdb shows in-frame clones only, minus some. Counted here are a few hundred thousand clones, around 86% occurring once; the ten biggest clones make up 3.5% to 5%. The specimen sequenced was peripheral blood. Receptors originate from a man aged 50 or older with acute or convalescent COVID-19. The CDR3 runs from the conserved cysteine through the conserved F or W. Each record gives: clone size, V gene, D gene, J gene, CDR3 protein, CDR3 DNA. The D gene is left open where the match is weak. Part of the rows lack a size; the others show once, few, many or a class for expanded clones.

>-|TRBV13|TRBD1|TRBJ1-2
CASSSRQGLVGGYTF
TGTGCCAGCAGCTCTAGACAGGGGTTGGTGGGTGGCTACACCTTC
>-|TRBV6-5|-|TRBJ2-3
CASRLADTQYF
TGTGCCAGCAGACTAGCAGATACGCAGTATTTT
>few|TRBV5-1|TRBD1|TRBJ1-2
CASSFDRGTYGYTF
TGCGCCAGCAGCTTCGACAGGGGAACTTATGGCTACACCTTC
>few|TRBV6-5|TRBD2|TRBJ2-7
CASSYGEGEGLYEQYF
TGTGCCAGCAGTTACGGGGAGGGTGAGGGGCTCTACGAGCAGTACTTC
>-|TRBV19|TRBD1|TRBJ1-3
CASSWDRGLGNTIYF
TGTGCCAGTAGTTGGGACAGGGGGCTTGGAAACACCATATATTTT
>once|TRBV5-1|-|TRBJ2-2
CASSFSGDPGELFF
TGCGCCAGCAGCTTCTCAGGGGATCCCGGGGAGCTGTTTTTT
>once|TRBV5-1|-|TRBJ1-1
CASSLGGLPEAFF
TGCGCCAGCAGCTTGGGAGGGCTCCCTGAAGCTTTCTTT
>-|TRBV28|-|TRBJ1-1
CASSAQVNTEAFF
TGTGCCAGCAGCGCACAGGTGAACACTGAAGCTTTCTTT
>-|TRBV23-1|TRBD1|TRBJ1-2
CASSNRRGLGGYTF
TGCGCCAGCAGCAACCGCAGGGGGTTAGGTGGCTACACCTTC
>many|TRBV5-4|TRBD1|TRBJ1-2
CASSSGTGVYYGYTF
TGTGCCAGCAGCTCCGGGACAGGAGTCTACTATGGCTACACCTTC
>-|TRBV29-1|TRBD1|TRBJ2-1
CSAEGDRGDEQFF
TGCAGCGCCGAGGGGGACAGGGGAGATGAGCAGTTCTTC
>once|TRBV7-9|TRBD1|TRBJ1-2
CASSLTTGDGYTF
TGTGCCAGCAGCTTAACCACAGGGGATGGCTACACCTTC
>-|TRBV6-5|-|TRBJ1-3
CASSYSSGAGNTIYF
TGTGCCAGCAGTTACTCATCCGGGGCTGGAAACACCATATATTTT
>-|TRBV7-2|TRBD2|TRBJ2-1
CASSLVAGGPSEQFF
TGTGCCAGCAGCTTAGTAGCGGGGGGGCCAAGTGAGCAGTTCTTC
>-|TRBV19|TRBD2|TRBJ2-2
CASTGTSGGASDGELFF
TGTGCCAGTACGGGGACTAGCGGGGGGGCCTCGGACGGGGAGCTGTTTTTT
>-|TRBV5-6|-|TRBJ1-2
CASSPVLRGGYGYTF
TGTGCCAGCAGCCCGGTACTAAGGGGGGGCTATGGCTACACCTTC
>-|TRBV4-2|TRBD1|TRBJ1-2
CASSQDGDRYYGYTF
TGTGCCAGCAGCCAAGATGGGGACAGGTACTATGGCTACACCTTC
>-|TRBV9|TRBD1|TRBJ1-5
CASSVVGVGSRGFNQPQHF
TGTGCCAGCAGCGTAGTGGGGGTCGGAAGCAGGGGGTTCAATCAGCCCCAGCATTTT
>-|TRBV2|-|TRBJ2-3
CASSAINTQYF
TGTGCCAGCAGTGCCATCAATACGCAGTATTTT
>-|TRBV29-1|-|TRBJ2-3
CSVADAGAGTDTQYF
TGCAGCGTCGCAGACGCAGGGGCGGGCACAGATACGCAGTATTTT
>-|TRBV2|TRBD1|TRBJ2-7
CASSDSAGGRYEQYF
TGTGCCAGCAGTGATTCGGCAGGGGGTCGGTACGAGCAGTACTTC
>-|TRBV10-3|-|TRBJ1-1
CAISEFQGLGTEAFF
TGTGCCATCAGTGAGTTCCAGGGATTGGGCACTGAAGCTTTCTTT
>-|TRBV24-1|TRBD2|TRBJ2-1
CATSDTGLAGVHNEQFF
TGTGCCACCAGTGACACTGGACTAGCGGGGGTGCACAATGAGCAGTTCTTC
>-|TRBV3-1/TRBV3-2|TRBD1|TRBJ1-2
CASSQAGQGAYGYTF
TGTGCCAGCAGCCAAGCCGGACAGGGGGCTTATGGCTACACCTTC
>once|TRBV4-1|-|TRBJ1-3
CASSQGGIAGTGNTIYF
TGCGCCAGCAGCCAAGGGGGGATAGCGGGGACTGGAAACACCATATATTTT
>few|TRBV29-1|-|TRBJ1-2
CSVAVPRQVRSYGYTF
TGCAGCGTCGCCGTTCCACGACAGGTCCGGAGCTATGGCTACACCTTC
>-|TRBV5-1|TRBD1|TRBJ2-5
CASSLDRVRTQYF
TGCGCCAGCAGTCTCGACAGGGTGCGGACCCAGTACTTC
>few|TRBV5-1|TRBD1|TRBJ2-1
CASSLFGQGYNEQFF
TGCGCCAGCAGCTTGTTTGGACAGGGTTACAATGAGCAGTTCTTC
>-|TRBV6-5|-|TRBJ1-2
CASSFSSVWRDGYTF
TGTGCCAGCAGTTTTAGCTCAGTGTGGCGGGATGGCTACACCTTC
>-|TRBV2|TRBD1|TRBJ1-6
CASNTGQGNSPLHF
TGTGCCAGCAACACTGGACAGGGAAATTCACCCCTCCACTTT
>few|TRBV11-2|-|TRBJ2-1
CASSLVWASSGEQFF
TGTGCCAGCAGCTTAGTATGGGCGTCGAGCGGTGAGCAGTTCTTC